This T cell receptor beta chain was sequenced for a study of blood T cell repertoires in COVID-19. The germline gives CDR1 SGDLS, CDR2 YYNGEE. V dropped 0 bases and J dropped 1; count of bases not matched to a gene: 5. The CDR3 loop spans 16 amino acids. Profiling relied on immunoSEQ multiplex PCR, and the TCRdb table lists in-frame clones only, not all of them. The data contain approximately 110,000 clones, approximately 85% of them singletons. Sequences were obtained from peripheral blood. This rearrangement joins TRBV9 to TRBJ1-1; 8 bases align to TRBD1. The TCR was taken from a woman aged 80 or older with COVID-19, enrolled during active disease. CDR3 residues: CASSVAGGAGNTEAFF. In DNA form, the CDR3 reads TGTGCCAGCAGCGTAGCAGGGGGCGCTGGGAACACTGAAGCTTTCTTT. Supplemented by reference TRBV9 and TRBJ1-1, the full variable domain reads DSGVTQTPKHLITATGQRVTLRCSPRSGDLSVYWYQQSLDQGLQFLIQYYNGEERAKGNILERFSAQQFPDLHSELNLSSLELGDSALYFCASSVAGGAGNTEAFFGQGTRLTVV.